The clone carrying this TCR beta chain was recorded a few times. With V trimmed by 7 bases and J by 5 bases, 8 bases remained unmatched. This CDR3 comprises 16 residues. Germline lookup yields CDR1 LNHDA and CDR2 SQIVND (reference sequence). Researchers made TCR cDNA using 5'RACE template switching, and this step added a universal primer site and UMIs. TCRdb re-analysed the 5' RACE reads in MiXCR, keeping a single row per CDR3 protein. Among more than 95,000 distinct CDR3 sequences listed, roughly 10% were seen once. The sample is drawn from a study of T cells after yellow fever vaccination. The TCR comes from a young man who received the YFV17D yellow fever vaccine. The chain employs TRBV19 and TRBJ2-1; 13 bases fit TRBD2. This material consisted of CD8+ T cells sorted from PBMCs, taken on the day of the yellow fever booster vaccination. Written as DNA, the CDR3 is TGTGCCAGTAATACGGGACTAGCGGGGCGCGACAATGAGCAGTTCTTC. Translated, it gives CASNTGLAGRDNEQFF. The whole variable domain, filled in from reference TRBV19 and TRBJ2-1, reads DGGITQSPKYLFRKEGQNVTLSCEQNLNHDAMYWYRQDPGQGLRLIYYSQIVNDFQKGDIAEGYSVSREKKESFPLTVTSAQKNPTAFYLCASNTGLAGRDNEQFFGPGTRLTVL.